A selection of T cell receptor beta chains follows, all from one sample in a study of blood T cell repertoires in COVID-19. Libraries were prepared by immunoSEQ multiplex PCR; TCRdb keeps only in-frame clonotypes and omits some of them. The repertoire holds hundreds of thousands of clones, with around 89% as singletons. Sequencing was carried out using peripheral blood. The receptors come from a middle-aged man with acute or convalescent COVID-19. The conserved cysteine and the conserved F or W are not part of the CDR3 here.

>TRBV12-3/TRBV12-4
ASSAPGGQPQH
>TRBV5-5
ASSLSRARGTGELF
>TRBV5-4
ASSLGQGAEAF
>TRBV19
ASSIPGLPNEQY
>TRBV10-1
ASSDGNGAGEKLF
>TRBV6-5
ASTLDRPNEQF
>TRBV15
ATSRVGRGRNQPQH
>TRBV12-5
ASGLGTGGSYEQY
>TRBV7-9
ASSITGTQGAPTDTQY
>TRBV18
ASSPELFHGQY
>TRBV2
ASSNRVSDEQY
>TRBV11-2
ASSLSRGTYYGYT
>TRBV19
ASSSRFPGKNNEQF
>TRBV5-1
ASSPSDSYYGYT
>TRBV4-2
ASSHSTSGEYNEQF
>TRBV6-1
ASSAQGTANF
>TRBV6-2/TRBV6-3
ASSYSLGTYEQY
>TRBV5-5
ASSLLGGEQY
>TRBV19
ASSQPGGEQY
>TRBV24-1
ATSDGDSGNTIY
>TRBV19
ASAPGQSTYNEQF
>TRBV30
AWSVGGTGSNQPQH
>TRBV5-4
ASSLAVGGTTEAF
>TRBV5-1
ASSRGTFNEKLF
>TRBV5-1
ASSLATGGGYGYT
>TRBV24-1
ATSDFPSGLTGELF
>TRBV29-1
SAGEGGAEAF
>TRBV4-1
ASSQMGQGALEQY
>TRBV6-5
ASNRQAADYGYT
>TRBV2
ASAPRGRDEQY
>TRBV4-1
ASSQFERTKDEQF
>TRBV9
ASSPGQGVSYEQY
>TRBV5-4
ASSSLAGGPDTQY
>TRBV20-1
SASPGTGGNTEAF
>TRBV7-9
ASSLEGGSYGYT
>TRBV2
ASTRDTSRGNTIY
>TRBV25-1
ASSVGSSYEQY
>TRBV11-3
ASSPGGGTGEQY
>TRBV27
ASSFNSNYGYT
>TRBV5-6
ASSWDRSMNTEAF
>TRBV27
ASSPLLYNEQF
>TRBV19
ASSTRAGQGESAF
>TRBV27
ASRGDRGTQY
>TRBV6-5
ASSYLGGGKAGELF
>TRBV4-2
ASSRVRSTDTQY
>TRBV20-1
SAGPGQRAF
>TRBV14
ASSQGPDRARNTIY
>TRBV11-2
ASSLQGYEQY
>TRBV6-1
ASSEATGDLPYEQY
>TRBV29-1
SVLGRETPQARGYT
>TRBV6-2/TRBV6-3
ASSFPTDRENYGYT
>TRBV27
ASSFGGTPLWEQF
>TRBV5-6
ASSQRGAEPDTQY
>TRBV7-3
ASSQGAGANTEAF
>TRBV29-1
SVENGPSGNTIY
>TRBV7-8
ASSLGSSGANVLT
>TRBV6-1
ASSEMRNTEAF
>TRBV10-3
AISVGQAYEQY
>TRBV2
ASGGSQPQH
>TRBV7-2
ASSLGGGNYGYT